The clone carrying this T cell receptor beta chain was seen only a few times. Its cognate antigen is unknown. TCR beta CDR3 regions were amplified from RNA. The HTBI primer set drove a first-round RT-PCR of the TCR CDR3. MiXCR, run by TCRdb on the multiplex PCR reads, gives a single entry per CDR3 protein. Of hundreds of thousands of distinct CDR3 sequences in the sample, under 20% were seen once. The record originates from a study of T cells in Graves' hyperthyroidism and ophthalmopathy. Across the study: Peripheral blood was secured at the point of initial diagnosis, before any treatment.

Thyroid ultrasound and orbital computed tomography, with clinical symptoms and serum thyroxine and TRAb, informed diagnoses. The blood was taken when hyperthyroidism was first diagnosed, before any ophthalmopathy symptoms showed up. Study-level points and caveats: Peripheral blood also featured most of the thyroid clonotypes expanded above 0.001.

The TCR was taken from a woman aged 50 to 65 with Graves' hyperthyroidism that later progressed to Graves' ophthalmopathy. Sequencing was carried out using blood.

The CDR3 DNA follows: TGTGCCAGCAGCGCACGAGCAGGACAGGTTTATAGTGAGCAGTTCTTC. This translates into CASSARAGQVYSEQFF. This chain joins TRBV7-9 and TRBJ2-1, with 7 bases identical to TRBD1. Trimming took 5 bases from V and 9 from J; bases not matched to a gene: 16. CDR1 SEHNR and CDR2 FQNEAQ come from the germline V gene (reference sequence). CDR3 length equals 16 residues.